These 20 T cell receptor beta chains share one sample of origin, sequenced in a study of blood T cells in healthy people across ages. Sample-barcoded 5' priming and a J-beta primer mix drove a second PCR of about 6 to 12 cycles. TCRdb passed the 5' RACE reads through MiXCR, listing each CDR3 protein once. The table lists roughly 1.7 million distinct CDR3 sequences, around 36% of them singletons. Sequenced material: blood. These receptors were obtained from a woman in her twenties or thirties in good health.

The V call is TRBV28, the J call TRBJ1-4, with unresolved D. The CDR3 is 13 amino acids. CDR1 and CDR2 from the germline V gene are MDHEN and SYDVKM. V was trimmed by 3 bases and J by 8 bases, leaving 10 bases between them. CDR3 loop: CASSFGRREKLFF. DNA of the CDR3: TGTGCCAGCAGTTTCGGACGAAGGGAAAAACTGTTTTTT. Complete variable domain (other parts from reference TRBV28 and TRBJ1-4): DVKVTQSSRYLVKRTGEKVFLECVQDMDHENMFWYRQDPGLGLRLIYFSYDVKMKEKGDIPEGYSVSREKKERFSLILESASTNQTSMYLCASSFGRREKLFFGSGTQLSVL.

The V and J genes are TRBV6-5 and TRBJ2-2; 10 nucleotides align to TRBD2. Losses at the gene ends were 1 base for V and 3 bases for J; bases not matched to a gene: 5. This CDR3 spans 17 amino acids. Germline V gene lookup returns CDR1 MNHEY and CDR2 SVGAGI. The CDR3 DNA follows: TGTGCCAGCAGTTACTACTCCGGGACTAGCGACACCGGGGAGCTGTTTTTT. Protein sequence: CASSYYSGTSDTGELFF.

This clonotype was detected many times. CDR3 protein: CSARQTQGLGETQYF. CDR3 sequence (DNA): TGCAGTGCTAGACAAACACAGGGGCTAGGAGAGACCCAGTACTTC. The V and J genes are TRBV20-1 and TRBJ2-5, with 7 bases fitting TRBD1. Germline V gene data show CDR1 as DFQATT and CDR2 as SNEGSKA (reference sequence). The CDR3 has 15 residues. After removal of 2 bases from V and 4 bases from J, the junction contained 10 bases not matched to a gene.

The V gene is TRBV3-1, the J gene TRBJ2-7; D uncertain. Per germline, CDR1 LGHDT and CDR2 YNNKEL (reference sequence). V lost 7 bases and J 2 bases, leaving 15 bases between the germline ends. There are 14 residues in the CDR3. Here the CDR3 reads CASTSGSKPYEQYF. In nucleotides, the CDR3 is TGTGCCAGCACCTCAGGTAGCAAGCCCTACGAGCAGTACTTC.

This clonotype was detected a few times. The chain uses TRBV12-5 and TRBJ2-1; 11 nucleotides align to TRBD2. This CDR3 has 16 residues. Germline V gene sequence: CDR1 LGHNT, CDR2 FRNRAP. Unmatched junction bases numbered 6, after V lost 0 bases and J lost 8 bases. CDR3 DNA: TGTGCTAGTGGTTTGGTACTAGCGGGAGTTACCCATGAGCAGTTCTTC. This gives the protein CASGLVLAGVTHEQFF.

This clonotype was counted a single time. The chain has TRBV9 and TRBJ2-3; 8 bases are shared with TRBD1. Looked up from germline, CDR1 is SGDLS and CDR2 is YYNGEE. V shed 4 bases and J 4 bases; nucleotides not matched to a gene: 5. This CDR3 comprises 14 residues. The CDR3 nucleotides are TGTGCCAGCAGCCCAAACAGGGGGGCAGATACGCAGTATTTT. As protein: CASSPNRGADTQYF. Full variable domain (rest looked up from reference TRBV9 and TRBJ2-3): DSGVTQTPKHLITATGQRVTLRCSPRSGDLSVYWYQQSLDQGLQFLIQYYNGEERAKGNILERFSAQQFPDLHSELNLSSLELGDSALYFCASSPNRGADTQYFGPGTRLTVL.

The rearrangement links TRBV20-1 to TRBJ2-3, with D possibly TRBD2 on 5 matching bases. The CDR3 length is 15 residues. V dropped 4 bases and J dropped 1 base, with 15 bases sitting between them. The germline gives CDR1 DFQATT, CDR2 SNEGSKA (reference sequence). The CDR3 region is CSATMPGIGTDTQYF. The CDR3 region has the DNA TGCAGTGCTACAATGCCGGGAATCGGCACAGATACGCAGTATTTT.

This clonotype was observed once. The rearrangement uses TRBV6-1 and TRBJ2-7; D possibly corresponds to TRBD1 (6 bases). V gave up 4 bases and J gave up 3 bases, with 19 bases separating them. The CDR3 is 16 residues long. Germline V CDR1 and CDR2: MNHNS, SASEGT. CDR3 amino acids: CASSVLLVGAFYEQYF. CDR3 sequence (DNA): TGTGCCAGCAGTGTCCTACTAGTGGGGGCCTTCTACGAGCAGTACTTC.

This clonotype was detected only a few times. Relative to the germline gene, one junction end is altered; a read error may explain this. The V gene is TRBV3-1, the J gene TRBJ2-7, with TRBD2 matching 8 bases. The closer fit of TRBJ2-5 to the DNA end suggests the J call may be wrong. Germline V gene lookup returns CDR1 LGHDT and CDR2 YNNKEL (reference sequence). This CDR3 has 15 amino acids. CDR3 residues: CARSQAGAGRETQYF. In nucleotides, the CDR3 is TGTGCCCGCAGCCAAGCGGGAGCCGGGCGCGAGACCCAGTACTTC.

The chain links TRBV27 to TRBJ2-1, with 7 positions matching TRBD2. V gave up 6 bases and J gave up 7 bases; unmatched junction bases: 15. CDR3 length: 16 amino acids. Per the germline V gene, CDR1 is MNHEY and CDR2 is SMNVEV (reference sequence). DNA of the CDR3: TGTGCCAGCAGCAAACGAGCGGGAACTGGCGGGAATGAGCAGTTCTTC. Translating it yields CASSKRAGTGGNEQFF.

This clonotype was recorded once. The chain recombines TRBV7-8 with TRBJ2-7; D perhaps matches TRBD2 (5 bases). The length of the CDR3 is 14 residues. V was trimmed by 5 bases and J by 2 bases, leaving 13 bases between them. From germline, CDR1 is SGHVS and CDR2 FQNEAQ. CDR3 sequence (DNA): TGTGCCAGCAGCCCCGAGGGCAGTCCCTACGAGCAGTACTTC. Its protein is CASSPEGSPYEQYF.

V is TRBV5-5 and J is TRBJ1-1; D uncertain. This CDR3 contains 15 residues. Germline CDR1 is SGHKS and CDR2 is YYEKEE (reference sequence). V lost 2 bases and J 1 base, leaving 12 bases between the germline ends. DNA for the CDR3: TGTGCCAGCAGCTTAGGGTCAACGGGGAACACTGAAGCTTTCTTT. Translated, it gives CASSLGSTGNTEAFF. The variable domain in full, with the rest retrieved from reference TRBV5-5 and TRBJ1-1, is DAGVTQSPTHLIKTRGQQVTLRCSPISGHKSVSWYQQVLGQGPQFIFQYYEKEERGRGNFPDRFSARQFPNYSSELNVNALLLGDSALYLCASSLGSTGNTEAFFGQGTRLTVV.

This clonotype has just a few counts. This chain joins TRBV13 and TRBJ2-1, with TRBD1 identical over 11 bases. Germline V gene lookup returns CDR1 PRHDT and CDR2 FYEKMQ (reference sequence). Trimming cost V 2 bases and J 8 bases; bases outside gene matches: 5. This CDR3 has 15 amino acids. The DNA for the CDR3 is TGTGCCAGCAGCTTACCCGGGACAGGGGGGGATGAGCAGTTCTTC. This codes for CASSLPGTGGDEQFF.

The chain couples TRBV28 to TRBJ2-1, with TRBD2 as a possible D gene (6 bases). The CDR3 totals 12 residues. CDR1 and CDR2 from the germline V gene are MDHEN and SYDVKM. V was pared by 8 bases and J by 8 bases, with 13 bases between. The CDR3 DNA follows: TGTGCCAGCGAGAGCGGGCAGGATGAGCAGTTCTTC. Translated: CASESGQDEQFF.

This clonotype appeared a few times. One base away lies a much larger clone, so this may be a sequencing read error. The chain joins TRBV7-3 to TRBJ2-3; D is uncertain. Deletions cut 2 bases from V and 2 bases from J, with 5 bases between. Germline loops: CDR1 SGHTA, CDR2 FQGTGA. This CDR3 has 13 residues. The CDR3 DNA reads TGTGCCAGCAGCTTAGAGGTCACAGATACGCAGTATTTT. Protein sequence: CASSLEVTDTQYF.

The chain has TRBV6-5 and TRBJ1-2, with a weak D call TRBD1 (5 bases). Germline-derived CDR1 and CDR2 are MNHEY and SVGAGI. The ends were cut back, 5 bases at V and 5 bases at J, with 15 bases in the middle. The CDR3 runs 14 residues. The DNA for the CDR3 is TGTGCCAGCAGTCGGGACGGGATAGGGTATGGCTACACCTTC. Protein sequence: CASSRDGIGYGYTF.

This clonotype turned up a few times. The chain uses TRBV20-1 and TRBJ1-2; D unclear. V lost 1 base and J 4 bases, leaving 7 bases between the germline ends. Germline-derived CDR1 and CDR2 are DFQATT and SNEGSKA (reference sequence). This CDR3 has 12 amino acids. The CDR3 loop reads CSARAPSYGYTF. The CDR3 DNA is TGCAGTGCTAGAGCCCCTAGCTATGGCTACACCTTC.

Regarding this clonotype: The junction departs from germline at one end; a sequencing error may be responsible. This rearrangement joins TRBV7-2 to TRBJ2-1; unclear D gene. Germline CDR1 SGHTA, CDR2 FQGNSA. The CDR3 spans 14 residues. The CDR3 here is CASSPDQSYNKQFF. The DNA of the CDR3 is TGTGCCAGCAGCCCGGACCAATCCTACAATAAGCAGTTCTTC.

This clonotype was observed many times. The chain recombines TRBV29-1 with TRBJ2-3; 9 bases fit TRBD2. With V trimmed by 4 bases and J by 4 bases, 3 bases remained unmatched. The length of the CDR3 is 13 residues. Germline V CDR1 and CDR2: SQVTM, ANQGSEA. This chain's CDR3 is CSVVAGVADTQYF. The CDR3 DNA reads as TGCAGCGTTGTAGCGGGAGTGGCAGATACGCAGTATTTT.

The rearrangement links TRBV9 to TRBJ1-2; a weak D match, TRBD1 (6 bases). V gave up 3 bases and J gave up 5 bases, with 17 bases separating them. The CDR3 is 15 residues long. The germline V gene has CDR1 SGDLS and CDR2 YYNGEE. The CDR3 is CASSGYSGAEYGYTF. The CDR3 DNA sequence: TGTGCCAGCAGCGGCTATTCGGGGGCGGAGTATGGCTACACCTTC.